The 7 T cell receptor beta chains below all came from one sample that was sequenced in a study of blood T cell repertoires in COVID-19. Generated by immunoSEQ multiplex PCR, the TCRdb table keeps only in-frame clones and is missing some. Among 200,000 to 250,000 clones listed, roughly 89% were seen once. Material: PBMCs or T cells enriched from blood (not recorded which). These receptors were collected from a woman in her forties with acute COVID-19.

The rearrangement joins TRBV7-2 to TRBJ1-1; no firm D call. The CDR3 has 14 residues. Germline V lookup: CDR1 SGHTA, CDR2 FQGNSA. Between the trimmed V and J ends, which lost 5 bases and 1 base, there was a span of 11 bases. DNA of the CDR3: TGTGCCAGCAGCCCCCAACGGAGGAACACTGAAGCTTTCTTT. Its protein product is CASSPQRRNTEAFF.

The J gene is TRBJ1-5, the V gene TRBV2, with TRBD1 matching 9 bases. J gave up 6 bases and V 3 bases, and 6 bases lay outside the gene matches. CDR1 is SNHLY, CDR2 FYNNEI, per germline. CDR3 length: 15 residues. The CDR3 loop reads CASSEHRGLSQPQHF. In nucleotides, the CDR3 is TGTGCCAGCAGTGAGCACAGGGGGCTAAGTCAGCCCCAGCATTTT.

CDR3 loop: CASSPGQNQPQHF. The CDR3 nucleotides read TGTGCCAGCTCTCCAGGACAGAATCAGCCCCAGCATTTT. V usage is TRBV18 and J usage is TRBJ1-5; TRBD1 is a possible D gene (6 bases). Germline-derived CDR1 and CDR2 are KGHSH and LQKENI. V lost 6 bases, J lost 4 bases, and 10 bases lay in between. The CDR3 extends over 13 amino acids.

This clone was found once. V and J are TRBV4-1 and TRBJ1-2; D may be TRBD1 (6 bases). This CDR3 has 13 amino acids. Germline V gene lookup returns CDR1 MGHRA and CDR2 YSYEKL. The germline V and J ends were trimmed by 0 bases and 8 bases, with 10 bases remaining between them. The CDR3 nucleotides read TGCGCCAGCAGCCAAGATCGGACAGCAGGCTACACCTTC. Translating it yields CASSQDRTAGYTF.

As to this clone: Other DNA sequences in the same sample also yield this CDR3. The chain employs TRBV9 and TRBJ2-1, with D possibly being TRBD2 (6 bases). CDR1 and CDR2 from the germline V gene are SGDLS and YYNGEE. The V gene lost 0 bases and the J gene lost 4 bases, with 14 bases spanning the gap. This CDR3 comprises 16 residues. The CDR3 nucleotides read TGTGCCAGCAGCGTAGGTGGGGCAGGAGGGTACAATGAGCAGTTCTTC. Amino acids: CASSVGGAGGYNEQFF.

This chain connects TRBV11-2 to TRBJ2-4; weak D call: TRBD2 (6 bases). The CDR3 has 13 residues. Germline values: CDR1 SGHAT, CDR2 FQNNGV. V lost 3 bases and J 9 bases, leaving 12 bases between the germline ends. CDR3 DNA sequence: TGTGCCAGCAGCTTTTCCGGGAGCATCATTCAGTACTTC. This encodes CASSFSGSIIQYF.

The V gene is TRBV5-5, the J gene TRBJ1-4; TRBD1 might be the D (5 bases). The CDR3 contains 16 residues. V lost 4 bases, J lost 8 bases, and 21 bases lay in between. In germline, CDR1 is SGHKS, CDR2 YYEKEE (reference sequence). CDR3 DNA sequence: TGTGCCAGCAGCGAAACCCTCCAGGGAAAATGGGAAAAACTGTTTTTT. Translating gives CASSETLQGKWEKLFF. Full variable domain (missing parts from reference TRBV5-5 and TRBJ1-4): DAGVTQSPTHLIKTRGQQVTLRCSPISGHKSVSWYQQVLGQGPQFIFQYYEKEERGRGNFPDRFSARQFPNYSSELNVNALLLGDSALYLCASSETLQGKWEKLFFGSGTQLSVL.